Sequencing of this T cell receptor (beta chain) was carried out in a study of siplizumab effects on memory and regulatory T cells (dated by TCRdb to between 2019 and 2020). With regard to the full study: The study examined how the anti-CD2 antibody siplizumab affects alloreactive T-cell subsets in allogeneic mixed lymphocyte reactions built from human PBMCs. Points the paper makes about the study in general: Of the alloreactive CD4+ clones that could be mapped, the Treg-derived share averaged about 63% with siplizumab compared with about 25% in control reactions. A naive or memory phenotype could not be assigned to roughly 75-96% of proliferating CD4+ or CD8+ clones. Sequences below about 10^-5 frequency were poorly captured, so only a minor fraction of alloreactive clones could be mapped to unstimulated subsets. The cumulative frequency of alloreactive sequences that could be traced back to unstimulated CD4+ memory T cells was significantly reduced by siplizumab. Whether proliferating Tregs from siplizumab cultures were suppressive was not functionally confirmed. Greater diversity appeared to be present in unstimulated naive T cells than in memory T cells, and a substantial contribution to the alloresponse seemed to be made by naive cells.

TCRbeta CDR3 sequencing was performed on sorted unstimulated T cells and on proliferating T cells recovered from mixed lymphocyte reactions. Fresh whole blood from approximately ten HLA-typed healthy donors was used to isolate PBMCs. To map where alloreactive clones came from, unstimulated CD4+ non-regulatory T cells were FACS-sorted. The receptor library was made with the immunoSEQ multiplex PCR assay. Some 1.1 x 10^5 TCR templates per sample were assayed by the deep sequencing platform. Genomic DNA extracted from sorted T cells was used for TCRbeta CDR3 sequencing. Under the source paper's analysis protocol: Clonal analysis of TCRbeta CDR3 data was done in the R programming language. Comparing unstimulated samples against CFSE-low samples taken after the reaction was how alloreactive CD4+ and CD8+ clones were defined. Regulatory or non-regulatory origin of alloreactive CD4+ clones was assigned by matching sequences to the sorted unstimulated Treg and non-Treg repertoires. TCRdb retrieved this table from immuneACCESS and kept in-frame rearrangements only. Not all clones are present; in checked studies, unresolved V genes account for under half, and no reason is known for the remainder. D and trimming were read from the DNA, whereas the V and J calls and clone size are those reported in that table. Here the sample has about 100,000 clones; over 90% occur a single time. The ten largest clones add up to 1% to 1.5% of the sample.

Its CDR3 holds 15 amino acids, cysteine through phenylalanine. Only the CDR3 portion is preserved as DNA: 45 bases, with reading frame beginning at the first base. Trimming removed 4 bases from V and 1 base from J, leaving 11 bases between the germline ends. CDR1 and CDR2 were assigned from the germline V gene as SGHTA and FQGNSA. Comment on this clone: Its antigen target is currently unknown. One base away there is no much larger clone; base qualities are not given.

The receptor's source is a human donor in good health. The chain joins TRBV7-2 to TRBJ1-5; TRBD1 is a weak D gene call, 6 bases matching. Sequenced sample: non-Treg CD4+ T cells sorted from blood. This sample's cell subset or site label indicates: FACS-sorted unstimulated CD4+ non-regulatory T cells. The CDR3 is CASSSRGASNQPQHF. In nucleotides, the sequence is TGTGCCAGCAGCTCTAGGGGGGCCAGCAATCAGCCCCAGCATTTT. The entire variable domain, with the stretches around the CDR3 drawn from the reference TRBV7-2 and TRBJ1-5 proteins, is GAGVSQSPSNKVTEKGKDVELRCDPISGHTALYWYRQSLGQGLEFLIYFQGNSAPDKSGLPSDRFSAERTGGSVSTLTIQRTQQEDSAVYLCASSSRGASNQPQHFGDGTRLSIL.